This is a list of T cell receptor beta chains from one sample in a study of cytomegalovirus exposure and HLA in healthy donors. The repertoire was sequenced with immunoSEQ multiplex PCR; TCRdb's copy has only in-frame clones and lacks some. Among 100,000 to 120,000 clones listed, over 70% were seen once. Source material: PBMCs. These receptors all come from a woman in her thirties or forties in good health and CMV-seropositive. CDR3s include the opening cysteine and the closing phenylalanine or tryptophan. A D gene is named only where the DNA matches it firmly. Expanded clones get a size class; other rows say once, few or many, or leave the size out.

V: TRBV27
size: .
D: .
J: TRBJ1-2
DNA: TGTGCCAGCAGTTCTGGCCTGGGGAGGTATGGCTACACCTTC
CDR3: CASSSGLGRYGYTF

V: TRBV9
size: few
D: TRBD1
J: TRBJ2-1
DNA: TGTGCCAGCAGCTCGACAGGGTCTAGCTCCTACAATGAGCAGTTCTTC
CDR3: CASSSTGSSSYNEQFF

V: TRBV5-4
size: few
D: TRBD2
J: TRBJ2-1
DNA: TGTGCCAGCAGCCAAGATCCGGGGGGGTACAATGAGCAGTTCTTC
CDR3: CASSQDPGGYNEQFF

V: TRBV5-1
size: .
D: .
J: TRBJ2-7
DNA: TGCGCCAGCAGTCCCTCCGGGACATTTGGGGGGCAGTACTTC
CDR3: CASSPSGTFGGQYF

V: TRBV19
size: .
D: TRBD1
J: TRBJ1-2
DNA: TGTGCCAGTAGTCAATGGGGACAGGGAGGTTACTATGGCTACACCTTC
CDR3: CASSQWGQGGYYGYTF

V: TRBV18
size: .
D: TRBD2
J: TRBJ2-1
DNA: TGTGCCAGCTCATCCGGCACGGGAGGGTACAATGAGCAGTTCTTC
CDR3: CASSSGTGGYNEQFF

V: TRBV27
size: .
D: .
J: TRBJ1-1
DNA: TGTGCCAGCAGCGAACTAGGACAGAAAGCTTTCTTT
CDR3: CASSELGQKAFF

V: TRBV30
size: .
D: .
J: TRBJ1-2
DNA: TGTGCCCCCCCCTTCTACCCGCATGCGTATGGCTACACCTTC
CDR3: CAPPFYPHAYGYTF

V: TRBV12-5
size: .
D: .
J: TRBJ1-5
DNA: TGTGCTAGTTCTTATAGCAATCAGCCCCAGCATTTT
CDR3: CASSYSNQPQHF

V: TRBV7-6
size: .
D: TRBD2
J: TRBJ2-7
DNA: TGTGCCAGCAGCTTATCAGCGGGAGGGAGGGAGCAGTACTTC
CDR3: CASSLSAGGREQYF

V: TRBV11-3
size: .
D: TRBD1
J: TRBJ2-7
DNA: TGTGCCAGCAGCTTAGGGACAGGGGGGTACGAGCAGTACTTC
CDR3: CASSLGTGGYEQYF

V: TRBV21-1
size: .
D: .
J: TRBJ2-1
DNA: TGTGCCAGCAGTTCCCCGGACAGGGGCGCCTACAATGAGCAGTTCTTC
CDR3: CASSSPDRGAYNEQFF

V: TRBV6-5
size: .
D: TRBD1
J: TRBJ2-7
DNA: TGTGCCAGCAGCCGCGGACAGGGTTGGGCCTACGAGCAGTACTTC
CDR3: CASSRGQGWAYEQYF

V: TRBV11-2
size: .
D: TRBD1
J: TRBJ1-5
DNA: TGTGCCAGCAGCCGGGACAGGGATCAGCCCCAGCATTTT
CDR3: CASSRDRDQPQHF

V: TRBV7-8
size: .
D: TRBD1
J: TRBJ2-7
DNA: TGTGCCAGCAGCGCATGGGACAGGGGGGCCTACGAGCAGTACTTC
CDR3: CASSAWDRGAYEQYF

V: TRBV5-5
size: few
D: .
J: TRBJ2-4
DNA: TGTGCCAGCAGCTTGGCTGGGGGCGCAAACATTCAGTACTTC
CDR3: CASSLAGGANIQYF

V: TRBV18
size: .
D: .
J: TRBJ2-1
DNA: TGTGCCAGCTCACCGACAGTTGGGCGATTGAGTGAGCAGTTCTTC
CDR3: CASSPTVGRLSEQFF

V: TRBV5-6
size: .
D: TRBD1
J: TRBJ1-1
DNA: TGTGCCAGCAGCCAACGAGGACAGGGGGCCGACACTGAAGCTTTCTTT
CDR3: CASSQRGQGADTEAFF